This T cell receptor (beta chain) was sequenced during a study of beta chain features in type 1 diabetes. The study's findings and limits: Type 1 diabetes patients showed a moderate but significant shortening of TCRB CDR3s in all four CD4+ subsets. Patients showed naive, central memory and Treg TCRB repertoires that appeared more similar than those of healthy donors.

Purity (above 98%) was reached by all sorted populations. A remark on this clone: Its antigen is as yet unknown.

Every isolated RNA sample was fully reverse transcribed, so sequencing captured expressed TCRB transcripts. The table came from immunoSEQ multiplex PCR; TCRdb's copy has only in-frame clones and leaves some out. Of hundreds of thousands of clones in the sample, 11% were seen once. The clonotype comes from a man aged 25-40 years with type 1 diabetes. Sequenced: naive CD4+ T cells from blood.

CDR3 nucleotides: TGTGCCAGCAGCAATGTTGGGACAGTGAACACTGAAGCTTTCTTT. Protein product: CASSNVGTVNTEAFF. V and J are TRBV21-1 and TRBJ1-1; TRBD1 reflects the table's D call only, with no check against the DNA. TRBV21-1 is deemed a pseudogene. This CDR3 comprises 15 residues.